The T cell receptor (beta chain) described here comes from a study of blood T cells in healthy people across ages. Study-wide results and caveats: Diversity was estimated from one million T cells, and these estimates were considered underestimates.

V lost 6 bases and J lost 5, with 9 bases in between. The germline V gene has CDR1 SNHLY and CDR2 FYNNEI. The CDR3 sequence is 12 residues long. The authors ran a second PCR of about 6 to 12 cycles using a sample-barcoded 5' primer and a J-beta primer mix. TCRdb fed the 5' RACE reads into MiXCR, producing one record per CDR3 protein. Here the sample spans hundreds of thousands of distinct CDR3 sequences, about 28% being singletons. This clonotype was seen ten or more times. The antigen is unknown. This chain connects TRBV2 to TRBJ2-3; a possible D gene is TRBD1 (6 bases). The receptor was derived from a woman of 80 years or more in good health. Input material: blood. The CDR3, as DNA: TGTGCCAGCAGACAGGGATTAGATACGCAGTATTTT. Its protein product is CASRQGLDTQYF.